Below, 5 T cell receptor beta chains from the same sample are listed, as sequenced in a study of blood T cell repertoires in COVID-19 (TCRdb year 2020). Library preparation was by the immunoSEQ multiplex PCR assay. Imported from immuneACCESS, the table was reduced by TCRdb to in-frame sequences with V and J called. These copies leave out some clones; in studies compared against another copy, an unresolved V gene accounts for under half, and the cause of the remainder is not known. The sample records some 200,000 clones, 86% of which are singletons. The ten most abundant clones make up around 3.8% of the sample. Sequencing was performed on PBMCs or T cells enriched from blood (not recorded which). These TCRs come from a woman in her forties with acute COVID-19.

This clone occurred once. The V and J genes are TRBV19 and TRBJ1-2, with a weak D call TRBD1 (6 bases). CDR1 LNHDA and CDR2 SQIVND come from the germline V gene (reference sequence). V was shortened by 3 bases and J by 5 bases, with 22 bases between the two germline ends. The CDR3 covers 17 residues. The CDR3 sequence: CASSIGSTGYRKYGYTF. The CDR3 bases are TGTGCCAGTAGTATCGGAAGTACAGGGTATAGGAAGTATGGCTACACCTTC.

This chain joins TRBV30 and TRBJ1-1; D gene ambiguous. Germline values: CDR1 GTSNPN, CDR2 SVGIG (reference sequence). CDR3 length: 13 amino acids. With 0 bases removed from V and 1 base from J, the gap between germline ends came to 6 bases. CDR3 loop: CAWSVSENTEAFF. The CDR3 DNA follows: TGTGCCTGGAGTGTATCAGAGAACACTGAAGCTTTCTTT. The complete variable domain, with remaining parts taken from reference TRBV30 and TRBJ1-1, reads SQTIHQWPATLVQPVGSPLSLECTVEGTSNPNLYWYRQAAGRGLQLLFYSVGIGQISSEVPQNLSASRPQDRQFILSSKKLLLSDSGFYLCAWSVSENTEAFFGQGTRLTVV.

The chain uses TRBV4-1 and TRBJ2-2; 7 bases match TRBD1. The germline V gene has CDR1 MGHRA and CDR2 YSYEKL. J was trimmed by 5 bases and V by 6 bases; bases with no gene match: 9. CDR3 length equals 15 residues. The CDR3 nucleotides read TGCGCCAGCAGGGATAGACAGGGAAGAACCGGGGAGCTGTTTTTT. Translation gives CASRDRQGRTGELFF.

The rearrangement links TRBV24-1 to TRBJ1-4; 10 bases map to TRBD1. Unmatched junction bases numbered 7, after V lost 3 bases and J lost 7 bases. The germline V gene encodes CDR1 KGHDR and CDR2 SFDVKD. The CDR3 spans 16 residues. CDR3 DNA sequence: TGTGCCACCAGTGATCCTCGGACAGGGGGGATTGAAAAACTGTTTTTT. Translating it yields CATSDPRTGGIEKLFF.

The rearrangement links TRBV7-2 to TRBJ1-1; tentative D call: TRBD1 (5 bases). This CDR3 region has 16 residues. Germline V CDR1 and CDR2: SGHTA, FQGNSA. V was clipped by 2 bases and J by 5 bases, with 18 bases between them. CDR3 loop: CASSLYGGWVRTEAFF. CDR3 DNA sequence: TGTGCCAGCAGCTTATATGGGGGGTGGGTAAGGACTGAAGCTTTCTTT.